The rows below give T cell receptor beta chains drawn from one sample of a study of blood T cell repertoires in COVID-19. TCRdb keeps only in-frame clones here, not all; method: immunoSEQ multiplex PCR. The profile shows about 190,000 clones, roughly nine tenths of them singletons. The sample consisted of peripheral blood. The source of these receptors is a man between 25 and 39 years old with acute or convalescent COVID-19. CDR3s include the opening cysteine and the closing phenylalanine or tryptophan. Fields, in order: V gene, CDR3 protein.

V gene: TRBV5-1
CDR3 protein: CASGADSPDTQYF

V gene: TRBV2
CDR3 protein: CASSEGGHRGQSQHF

V gene: TRBV5-8
CDR3 protein: CASSLAGGRDTQYF

V gene: TRBV6-5
CDR3 protein: CASSRAGMAKNIQYF

V gene: TRBV11-2
CDR3 protein: CASSLVRGSGNTIYF

V gene: TRBV4-1
CDR3 protein: CASSRRTDLTEQYF

V gene: TRBV6-5
CDR3 protein: CASSFSQGAGGYTF

V gene: TRBV6-4
CDR3 protein: CASKELAGVTTGELFF

V gene: TRBV29-1
CDR3 protein: CSAVPRENEQFF

V gene: TRBV2
CDR3 protein: CASSRTVRTEAQHF

V gene: TRBV6-5
CDR3 protein: CASRQGGAPNQPQHF

V gene: TRBV6-1
CDR3 protein: CASSEPDRGLPYEQYF

V gene: TRBV10-3
CDR3 protein: CAISESEGAVNNEQFF

V gene: TRBV7-8
CDR3 protein: CASSSGGSYEQYF

V gene: TRBV6-5
CDR3 protein: CASSYTGNYGYTF